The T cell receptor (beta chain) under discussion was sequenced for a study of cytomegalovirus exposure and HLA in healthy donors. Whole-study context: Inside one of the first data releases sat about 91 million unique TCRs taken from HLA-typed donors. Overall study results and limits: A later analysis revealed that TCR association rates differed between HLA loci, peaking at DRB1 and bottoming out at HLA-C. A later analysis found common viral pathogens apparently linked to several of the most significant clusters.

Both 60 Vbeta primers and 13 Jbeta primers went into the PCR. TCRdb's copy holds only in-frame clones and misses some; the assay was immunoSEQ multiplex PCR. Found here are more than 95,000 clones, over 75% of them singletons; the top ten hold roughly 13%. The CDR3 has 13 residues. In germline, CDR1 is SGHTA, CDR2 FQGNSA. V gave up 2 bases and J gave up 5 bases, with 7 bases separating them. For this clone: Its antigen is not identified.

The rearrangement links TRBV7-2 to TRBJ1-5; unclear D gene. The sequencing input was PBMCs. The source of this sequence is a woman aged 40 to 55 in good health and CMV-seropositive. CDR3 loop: CASSLMSDQPQHF. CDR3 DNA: TGTGCCAGCAGCTTAATGTCGGATCAGCCCCAGCATTTT.